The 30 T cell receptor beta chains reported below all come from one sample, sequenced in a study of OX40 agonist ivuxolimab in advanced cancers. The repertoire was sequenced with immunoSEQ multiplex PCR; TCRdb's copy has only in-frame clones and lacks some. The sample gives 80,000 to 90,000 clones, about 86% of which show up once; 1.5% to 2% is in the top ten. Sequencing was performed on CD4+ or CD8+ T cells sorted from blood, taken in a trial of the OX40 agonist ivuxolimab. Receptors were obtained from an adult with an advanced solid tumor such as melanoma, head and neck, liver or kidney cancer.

As DNA, the CDR3 is TGTGCCAGCTCGGACGCTCCTTACAATGAGCAGTTCTTC. Encoded protein: CASSDAPYNEQFF. The chain combines TRBV5-4 with TRBJ2-1; no firm D call. Trimming took off 7 bases at V and 4 bases at J, with 12 bases between the two ends. CDR3 length equals 13 residues. Germline V gives CDR1 SGHNT, CDR2 YYREEE (reference sequence).

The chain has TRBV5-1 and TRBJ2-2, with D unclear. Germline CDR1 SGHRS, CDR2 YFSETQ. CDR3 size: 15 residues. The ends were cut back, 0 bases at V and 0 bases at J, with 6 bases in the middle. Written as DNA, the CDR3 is TGCGCCAGCAGCTTGGAACTAACGAACACCGGGGAGCTGTTTTTT. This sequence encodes CASSLELTNTGELFF.

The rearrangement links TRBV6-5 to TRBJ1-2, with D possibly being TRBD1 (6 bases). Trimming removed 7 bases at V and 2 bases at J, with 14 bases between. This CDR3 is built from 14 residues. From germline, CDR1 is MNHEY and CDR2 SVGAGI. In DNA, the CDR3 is TGTGCCAGCATTTCCAGGGGTTGGAACTATGGCTACACCTTC. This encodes CASISRGWNYGYTF.

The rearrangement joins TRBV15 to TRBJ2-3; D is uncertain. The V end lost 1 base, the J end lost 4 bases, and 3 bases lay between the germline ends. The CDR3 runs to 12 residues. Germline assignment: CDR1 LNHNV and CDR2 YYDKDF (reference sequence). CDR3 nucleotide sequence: TGTGCCACCAGCAGAGGGGCAGATACGCAGTATTTT. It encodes CATSRGADTQYF.

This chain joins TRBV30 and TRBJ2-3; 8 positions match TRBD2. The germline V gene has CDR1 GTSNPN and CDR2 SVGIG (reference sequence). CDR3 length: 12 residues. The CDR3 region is CASGGAADTQYF. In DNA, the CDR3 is TGTGCTTCGGGAGGGGCAGCGGATACGCAGTATTTT.

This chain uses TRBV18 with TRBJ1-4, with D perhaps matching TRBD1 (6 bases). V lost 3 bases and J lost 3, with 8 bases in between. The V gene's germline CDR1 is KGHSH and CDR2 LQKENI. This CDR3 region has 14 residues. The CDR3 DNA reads TGTGCCAGCTCACCTGCAGGGGCTAATGAAAAACTGTTTTTT. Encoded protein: CASSPAGANEKLFF.

The CDR3 protein is CASSPNKGTGGHEQYF. Here the CDR3 DNA reads TGTGCCAGCAGTCCGAATAAAGGGACAGGGGGCCACGAGCAGTACTTC. The gene calls are TRBV28 and TRBJ2-7; TRBD1 agrees at 12 bases. Trimming at V came to 5 bases and at J to 5 bases, leaving 10 bases not matched to a gene. CDR3 length: 16 residues. From germline, CDR1 is MDHEN and CDR2 SYDVKM.

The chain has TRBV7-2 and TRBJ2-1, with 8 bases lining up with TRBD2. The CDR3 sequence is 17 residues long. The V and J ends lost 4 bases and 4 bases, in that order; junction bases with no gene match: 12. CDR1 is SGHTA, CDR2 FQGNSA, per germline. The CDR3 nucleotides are TGTGCCAGCAGCTCCCCGCAGTTAGCGGGGTATTACAATGAGCAGTTCTTC. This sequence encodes CASSSPQLAGYYNEQFF.

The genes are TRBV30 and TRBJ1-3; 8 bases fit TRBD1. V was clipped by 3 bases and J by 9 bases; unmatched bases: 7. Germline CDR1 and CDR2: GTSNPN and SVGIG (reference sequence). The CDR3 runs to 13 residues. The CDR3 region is CAWREQGVGTIYF. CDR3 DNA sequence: TGTGCCTGGAGGGAACAGGGGGTTGGCACCATATATTTT.

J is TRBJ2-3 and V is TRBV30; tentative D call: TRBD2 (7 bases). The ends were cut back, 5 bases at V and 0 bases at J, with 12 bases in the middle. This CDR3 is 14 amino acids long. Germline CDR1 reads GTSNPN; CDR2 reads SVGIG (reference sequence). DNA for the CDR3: TGTGCCTGGCGCGGGGGCCCTAGCACAGATACGCAGTATTTT. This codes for CAWRGGPSTDTQYF.

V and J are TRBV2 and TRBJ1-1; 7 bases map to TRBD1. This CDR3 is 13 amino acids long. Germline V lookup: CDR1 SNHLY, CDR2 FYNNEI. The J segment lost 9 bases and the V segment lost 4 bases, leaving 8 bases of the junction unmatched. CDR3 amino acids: CASSVNQGEKAFF. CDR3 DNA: TGTGCCAGCAGTGTCAACCAGGGGGAGAAAGCTTTCTTT.

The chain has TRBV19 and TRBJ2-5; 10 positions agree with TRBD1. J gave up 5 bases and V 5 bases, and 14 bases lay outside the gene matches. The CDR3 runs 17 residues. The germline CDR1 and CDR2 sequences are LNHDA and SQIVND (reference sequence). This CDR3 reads CASSPGTGEEAWETQYF. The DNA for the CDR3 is TGTGCCAGTAGTCCAGGGACAGGGGAGGAAGCGTGGGAGACCCAGTACTTC.

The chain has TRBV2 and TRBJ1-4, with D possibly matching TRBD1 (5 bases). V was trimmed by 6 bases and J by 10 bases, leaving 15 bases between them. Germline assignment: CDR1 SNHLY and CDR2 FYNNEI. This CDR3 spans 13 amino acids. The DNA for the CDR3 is TGTGCCAGCAGCTCCGGGACCTCTGGAAAACTGTTTTTT. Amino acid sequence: CASSSGTSGKLFF.

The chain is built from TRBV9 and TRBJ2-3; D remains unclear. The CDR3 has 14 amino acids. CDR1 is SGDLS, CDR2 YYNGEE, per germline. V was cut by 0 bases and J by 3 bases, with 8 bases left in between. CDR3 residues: CASSVGPGTDTQYF. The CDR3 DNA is TGTGCCAGCAGCGTAGGTCCCGGGACAGATACGCAGTATTTT.

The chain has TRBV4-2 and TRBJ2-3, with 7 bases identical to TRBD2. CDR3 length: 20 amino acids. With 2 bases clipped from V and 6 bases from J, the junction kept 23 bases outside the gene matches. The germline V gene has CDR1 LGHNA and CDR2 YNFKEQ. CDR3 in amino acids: CASSQSIGRRAGVFPDTQYF. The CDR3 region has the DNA TGTGCCAGCAGCCAATCCATCGGGAGGCGCGCGGGCGTATTTCCGGATACGCAGTATTTT.

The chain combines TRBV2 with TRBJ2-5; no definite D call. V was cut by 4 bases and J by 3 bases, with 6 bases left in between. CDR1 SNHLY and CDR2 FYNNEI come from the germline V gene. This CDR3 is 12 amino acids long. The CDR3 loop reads CASSVGKETQYF. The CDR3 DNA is TGTGCCAGCAGTGTTGGGAAAGAGACCCAGTACTTC.

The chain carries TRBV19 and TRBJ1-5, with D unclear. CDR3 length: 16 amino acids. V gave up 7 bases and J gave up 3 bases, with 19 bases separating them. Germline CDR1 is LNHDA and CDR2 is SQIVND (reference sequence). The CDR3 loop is CASTLTSTGVNQPQHF. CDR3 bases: TGTGCCAGTACCCTAACCTCGACCGGAGTCAATCAGCCCCAGCATTTT.

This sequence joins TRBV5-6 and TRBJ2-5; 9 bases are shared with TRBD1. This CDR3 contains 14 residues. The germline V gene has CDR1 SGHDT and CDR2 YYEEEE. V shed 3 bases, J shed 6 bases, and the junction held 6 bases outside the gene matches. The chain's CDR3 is CASSSGTGRKTQYF. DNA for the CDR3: TGTGCCAGCAGCTCCGGGACAGGGCGGAAGACCCAGTACTTC.

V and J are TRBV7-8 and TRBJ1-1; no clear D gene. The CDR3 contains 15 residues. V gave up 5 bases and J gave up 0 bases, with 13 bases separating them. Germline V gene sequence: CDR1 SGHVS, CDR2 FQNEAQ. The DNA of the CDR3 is TGTGCCAGCAGCATCAACGGCGGGGTGAACACTGAAGCTTTCTTT. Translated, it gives CASSINGGVNTEAFF.

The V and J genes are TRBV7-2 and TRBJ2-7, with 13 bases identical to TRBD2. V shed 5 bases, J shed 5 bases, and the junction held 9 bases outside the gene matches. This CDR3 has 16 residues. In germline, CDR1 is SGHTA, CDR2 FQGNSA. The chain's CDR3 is CASSQGRLAGGNEQYF. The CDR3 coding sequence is TGTGCCAGCAGCCAGGGTAGACTAGCGGGGGGAAACGAGCAGTACTTC.

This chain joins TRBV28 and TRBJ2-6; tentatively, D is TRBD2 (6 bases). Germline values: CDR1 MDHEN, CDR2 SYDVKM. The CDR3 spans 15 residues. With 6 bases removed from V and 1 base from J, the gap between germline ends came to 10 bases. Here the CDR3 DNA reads TGTGCCAGCAGCATGGGGGGTTCTGGGGCCAACGTCCTGACTTTC. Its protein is CASSMGGSGANVLTF.

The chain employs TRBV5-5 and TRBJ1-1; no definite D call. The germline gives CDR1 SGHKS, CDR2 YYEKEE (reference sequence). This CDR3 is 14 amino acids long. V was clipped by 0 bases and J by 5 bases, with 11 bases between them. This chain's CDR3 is CASSLDAFRTEAFF. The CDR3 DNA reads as TGTGCCAGCAGCTTGGACGCATTCCGAACTGAAGCTTTCTTT.

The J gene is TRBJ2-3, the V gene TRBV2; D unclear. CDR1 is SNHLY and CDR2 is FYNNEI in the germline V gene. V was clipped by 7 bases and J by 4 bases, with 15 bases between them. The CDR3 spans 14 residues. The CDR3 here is CASTRNTRSDTQYF. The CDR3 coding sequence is TGTGCCAGCACTAGGAACACAAGGTCAGATACGCAGTATTTT.

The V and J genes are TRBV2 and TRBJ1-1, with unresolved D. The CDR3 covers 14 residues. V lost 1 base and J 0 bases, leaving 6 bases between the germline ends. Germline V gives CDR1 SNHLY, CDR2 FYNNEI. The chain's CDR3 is CASSEGQLNTEAFF. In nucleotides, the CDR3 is TGTGCCAGCAGTGAAGGGCAGCTGAACACTGAAGCTTTCTTT.

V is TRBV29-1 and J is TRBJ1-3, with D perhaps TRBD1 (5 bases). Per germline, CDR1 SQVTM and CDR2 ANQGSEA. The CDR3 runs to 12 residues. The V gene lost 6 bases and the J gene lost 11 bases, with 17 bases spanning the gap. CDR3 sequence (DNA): TGCAGCGTGTGGGACGGCCGATCCTCCATATATTTT. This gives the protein CSVWDGRSSIYF.

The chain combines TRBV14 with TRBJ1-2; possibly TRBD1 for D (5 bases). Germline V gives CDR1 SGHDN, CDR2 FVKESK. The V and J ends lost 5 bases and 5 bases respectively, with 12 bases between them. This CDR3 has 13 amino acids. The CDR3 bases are TGTGCCAGCAGCGGGGGATCCGGATATGGCTACACCTTC. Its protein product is CASSGGSGYGYTF.

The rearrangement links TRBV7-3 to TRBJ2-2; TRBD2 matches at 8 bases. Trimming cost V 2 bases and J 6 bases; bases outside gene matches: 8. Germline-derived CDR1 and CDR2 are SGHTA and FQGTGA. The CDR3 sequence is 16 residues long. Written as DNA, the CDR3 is TGTGCCAGCAGCTTAGGGCTGAGCGGGGGTGCCGGGGAGCTGTTTTTT. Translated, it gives CASSLGLSGGAGELFF.

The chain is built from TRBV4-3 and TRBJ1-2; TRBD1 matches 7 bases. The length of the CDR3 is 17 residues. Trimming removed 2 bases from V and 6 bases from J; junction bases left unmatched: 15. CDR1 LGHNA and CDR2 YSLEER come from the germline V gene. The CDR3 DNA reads TGCGCCAGCAGCCAATCTTCGCTGGAAGGGGGCGGGGATGGCTACACCTTC. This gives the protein CASSQSSLEGGGDGYTF.

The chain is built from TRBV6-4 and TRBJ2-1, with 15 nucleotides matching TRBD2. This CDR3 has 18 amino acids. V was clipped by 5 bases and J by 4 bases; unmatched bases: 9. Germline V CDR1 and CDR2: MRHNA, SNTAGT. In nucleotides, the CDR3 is TGTGCCAGCAGTCCACTGGGGACTAGCGGGGGGAAATACAATGAGCAGTTCTTC. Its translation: CASSPLGTSGGKYNEQFF.

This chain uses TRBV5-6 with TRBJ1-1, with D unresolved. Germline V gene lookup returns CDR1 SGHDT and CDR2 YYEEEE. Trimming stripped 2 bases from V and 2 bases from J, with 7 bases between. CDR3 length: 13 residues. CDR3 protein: CASSFKPNTEAFF. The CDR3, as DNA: TGTGCCAGCAGCTTCAAACCCAACACTGAAGCTTTCTTT.